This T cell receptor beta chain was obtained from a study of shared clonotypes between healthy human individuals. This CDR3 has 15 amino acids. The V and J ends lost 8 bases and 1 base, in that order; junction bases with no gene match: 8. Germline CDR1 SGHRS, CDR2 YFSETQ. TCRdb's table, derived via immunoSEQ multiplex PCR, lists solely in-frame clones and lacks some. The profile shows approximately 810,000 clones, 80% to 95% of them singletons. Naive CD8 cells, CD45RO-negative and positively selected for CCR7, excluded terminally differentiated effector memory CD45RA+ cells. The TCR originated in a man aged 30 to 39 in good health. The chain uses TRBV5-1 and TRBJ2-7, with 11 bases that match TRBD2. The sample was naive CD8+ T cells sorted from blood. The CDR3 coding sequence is TGCGCCAGTAGGAAGGGGACTAGCGGTTCCTACGAGCAGTACTTC. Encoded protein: CASRKGTSGSYEQYF.